The 27 T cell receptor beta chains in this list originate from one sample, sequenced in a study of breast tumors, draining lymph nodes, adjacent tissues. Each CDR3 protein gets one entry after TCRdb re-called the multiplex PCR reads with MiXCR. The profile shows 66,000 or so distinct CDR3 sequences, 40% to 45% of them singletons. The source material was breast tumor tissue. These receptors came from a female donor with breast cancer. Some clones in this sample may be carry-over from other donors' samples.

Concerning this clonotype itself: A much larger clonotype is one base distant, so this may be a read error. The genes are TRBV20-1 and TRBJ2-3; D unresolved. This CDR3 has 12 residues. Germline CDR1 reads DFQATT; CDR2 reads SNEGSKA (reference sequence). The CDR3 loop is CSATQEADTPYF. For the CDR3, the DNA is TGCAGTGCTACCCAGGAAGCAGATACGCCGTATTTT.

This chain uses TRBV10-3 with TRBJ2-2; 9 bases are shared with TRBD2. This CDR3 contains 14 residues. V was clipped by 2 bases and J by 8 bases; unmatched bases: 3. The germline CDR1 and CDR2 sequences are ENHRY and SYGVKD. The CDR3 sequence is CAISEGLAGGELFF. The CDR3 region has the DNA TGTGCCATCAGTGAGGGGCTAGCGGGAGGGGAGCTGTTTTTT.

On this clonotype: Since no conserved phenylalanine or tryptophan closes the CDR3, a read error is the likely cause. The DNA is omitted, as the CDR3 cannot be located on it reliably, and the CDR3 follows TCRdb's listing. The CDR3 reads CASSISQNT. The chain employs TRBV19 and TRBJ1-3. Germline V gene data show CDR1 as LNHDA and CDR2 as SQIVND (reference sequence). The CDR3 has 9 residues if both end residues are counted.

The sample holds many counts of this clonotype. This chain joins TRBV20-1 and TRBJ1-5, with D maybe TRBD1 (5 bases). V was trimmed by 1 base and J by 1 base, leaving 11 bases between them. This CDR3 contains 15 residues. Germline assignment: CDR1 DFQATT and CDR2 SNEGSKA (reference sequence). CDR3 coding DNA: TGCAGTGCTAGAGTCGGGGCAGAGAGCAATCAGCCCCAGCATTTT. It codes for CSARVGAESNQPQHF.

The rearrangement links TRBV20-1 to TRBJ2-7; 13 nucleotides agree with TRBD2. The CDR3 contains 16 residues. Germline V gene data show CDR1 as DFQATT and CDR2 as SNEGSKA (reference sequence). The CDR3 loop reads CSVDTSGGATGYEQYF. In nucleotides, the CDR3 is TGCAGCGTCGATACTAGCGGGGGGGCAACCGGGTACGAGCAGTACTTC.

The chain employs TRBV2 and TRBJ2-1; TRBD1 matches at 8 bases. V lost 6 bases and J lost 2; bases outside the gene matches: 9. The CDR3 loop spans 16 amino acids. From germline, CDR1 is SNHLY and CDR2 FYNNEI. The CDR3 is CASSRTGLATYNEQFF. The DNA of the CDR3 is TGTGCCAGCAGCCGGACAGGGCTTGCCACCTACAATGAGCAGTTCTTC.

This sequence joins TRBV29-1 and TRBJ2-6; D is possibly TRBD1 or TRBD2 (5 bases each). Germline lookup yields CDR1 SQVTM and CDR2 ANQGSEA. The ends were cut back, 3 bases at V and 11 bases at J, with 14 bases in the middle. The CDR3 covers 13 residues. The CDR3 loop reads CSVDGDGTYVLTF. CDR3 nucleotides: TGCAGCGTTGATGGGGACGGTACCTACGTCCTGACTTTC.

This clonotype was seen ten or more times. This chain links TRBV12-3 or TRBV12-4 with TRBJ2-1; 11 bases are a match to TRBD1. The V segment lost 4 bases and the J segment 8 bases; nucleotides outside the gene matches: 10. This CDR3 comprises 16 residues. The CDR3 coding sequence is TGTGCCAGCAGTTCCGCCGGGACAGGGGGTATGGATGAGCAGTTCTTC. Translated: CASSSAGTGGMDEQFF.

This clonotype was recorded many times. The J gene is TRBJ2-1, the V gene TRBV14, with 8 nucleotides matching TRBD2. The V gene end was trimmed by 4 bases and the J gene end by 3 bases; junction bases not matched to a gene: 5. Germline CDR1 is SGHDN and CDR2 is FVKESK. The CDR3 sequence is 15 residues long. The CDR3 loop is CASSRRAGGYNEQFF. The CDR3 coding sequence is TGTGCCAGCAGCCGGCGGGCGGGGGGCTACAATGAGCAGTTCTTC.

Ten or more counts support this clonotype. CDR3 in amino acids: CASSQRGARQPQHF. In DNA form, the CDR3 reads TGTGCCAGCAGCCAAAGGGGGGCTCGTCAGCCCCAGCATTTT. This sequence joins TRBV12-3 or TRBV12-4 and TRBJ1-5; possibly TRBD1 for D (6 bases). The CDR3 has 14 amino acids. V lost 6 bases and J lost 6, with 15 bases in between.

This clonotype was observed at least ten times. This sequence joins TRBV7-9 and TRBJ1-5; 10 nucleotides agree with TRBD1. Unmatched junction bases numbered 11, after V lost 6 bases and J lost 0 bases. The CDR3 is 18 residues long. Germline loops: CDR1 SEHNR, CDR2 FQNEAQ (reference sequence). The CDR3 protein is CASSPDRGPPYSNQPQHF. DNA of the CDR3: TGTGCCAGCAGTCCAGACAGGGGGCCCCCTTATAGCAATCAGCCCCAGCATTTT.

This clonotype was recorded many times. The chain joins TRBV3-1 to TRBJ2-7; TRBD1 matches 9 bases. The CDR3 spans 18 residues. V lost 1 base and J lost 2; bases outside the gene matches: 12. Germline-derived CDR1 and CDR2 are LGHDT and YNNKEL (reference sequence). CDR3 loop: CASSQGTPYGTGTYEQYF. The CDR3 DNA sequence: TGTGCCAGCAGCCAAGGGACCCCCTACGGGACAGGGACCTACGAGCAGTACTTC.

This clonotype came up many times. The chain links TRBV28 to TRBJ1-3; D is unresolved. This CDR3 is 16 amino acids long. The V gene lost 3 bases and the J gene lost 0 bases, with 12 bases spanning the gap. Germline V gene data show CDR1 as MDHEN and CDR2 as SYDVKM. CDR3 loop: CASSFEISVSGNTIYF. CDR3 DNA: TGTGCCAGCAGTTTCGAGATCTCGGTCTCTGGAAACACCATATATTTT.

This clonotype has at least ten counts. The chain links TRBV9 to TRBJ2-1; D possibly matches TRBD1 or TRBD2 (6 bases each). This CDR3 has 15 amino acids. V shed 0 bases and J shed 7 bases, with 14 bases lying between them. Germline CDR1 SGDLS, CDR2 YYNGEE. The DNA for the CDR3 is TGTGCCAGCAGCGTAGAAGGAGGGGGGATTAATGAGCAGTTCTTC. It specifies CASSVEGGGINEQFF.

Ten or more counts support this clonotype. The V call is TRBV5-1, the J call TRBJ2-7; D uncertain. The germline V and J ends were trimmed by 3 bases and 2 bases, with 15 bases remaining between them. Germline CDR1 reads SGHRS; CDR2 reads YFSETQ. This CDR3 has 15 amino acids. The CDR3, as DNA: TGCGCCAGCAGCTACACAATGGCAGGTCCCTACGAGCAGTACTTC. This sequence encodes CASSYTMAGPYEQYF.

The table lists this clonotype with many counts. This CDR3 is CASSDRGREQYF. CDR3 DNA sequence: TGTGCCAGCAGCGACAGGGGACGCGAGCAGTACTTC. The rearrangement links TRBV6-6 to TRBJ2-7; 8 bases align to TRBD1. This CDR3 is built from 12 residues. Germline CDR1 is MNHNY and CDR2 is SVGAGI (reference sequence). The J segment lost 6 bases and the V segment lost 6 bases, leaving 4 bases of the junction unmatched.

This clonotype has just a few counts. A read error may explain this, as a much larger clone is one base away. The conserved phenylalanine or tryptophan normally closing the CDR3 is absent here, so this likely arose from a read error. The chain has TRBV20-1 and TRBJ2-1; possible D gene TRBD2, 6 bases. The CDR3 runs to 10 residues. The V gene lost 3 bases and the J gene lost 13 bases, with 10 bases spanning the gap. Germline CDR1 reads DFQATT; CDR2 reads SNEGSKA (reference sequence). CDR3 sequence reads: CSARTGDQFS. In DNA form, the CDR3 reads TGCAGTGCTAGGACGGGAGATCAGTTCTCC.

Concerning this clonotype: Because the CDR3 is missing its conserved closing phenylalanine or tryptophan, this is likely a read error. The rearrangement uses TRBV24-1 and TRBJ2-3; TRBD2 matches 7 bases. V shed 3 bases, J shed 4 bases, and the junction held 12 bases outside the gene matches. The CDR3 length is 17 residues. Germline V gene lookup returns CDR1 KGHDR and CDR2 SFDVKD. The CDR3, as DNA: TGTGCCACCAGTGATACCAGGGCGGGAGTCGGATCAGATACGCAGTATTCT. Protein sequence: CATSDTRAGVGSDTQYS.

There are many counts of this clonotype. The V call is TRBV3-1, the J call TRBJ2-7; D ambiguous. The CDR3 is 16 amino acids. From germline, CDR1 is LGHDT and CDR2 YNNKEL (reference sequence). Trimming took 2 bases from V and 7 from J, leaving 21 bases between them. CDR3 loop: CASSQTIGRRGQEQYF. The CDR3 DNA is TGTGCCAGCAGCCAAACTATCGGACGTCGTGGGCAAGAGCAGTACTTC.

This clonotype was counted ten times or more. The chain links TRBV30 to TRBJ2-7, with D possibly matching TRBD2 (6 bases). Germline V gene sequence: CDR1 GTSNPN, CDR2 SVGIG (reference sequence). The CDR3 sequence is 11 residues long. The ends were cut back, 5 bases at V and 7 bases at J, with 12 bases in the middle. The CDR3 DNA sequence: TGTGCCTGGGATGGAGGGCTTGAGCAGTACTTC. It codes for CAWDGGLEQYF.

The chain carries TRBV20-1 and TRBJ2-7, with 11 bases matching TRBD1. The J segment lost 3 bases and the V segment lost 5 bases, leaving 6 bases of the junction unmatched. The germline V gene has CDR1 DFQATT and CDR2 SNEGSKA (reference sequence). This CDR3 is built from 14 residues. The CDR3 is CSALRTGGLYEQYF. The CDR3 region has the DNA TGCAGTGCTTTACGGACAGGGGGCCTCTACGAGCAGTACTTC.

This clonotype has at least ten counts. The genes are TRBV7-9 and TRBJ2-1, with D tentatively TRBD1 or TRBD2 (6 bases each). This CDR3 region has 16 residues. V gave up 2 bases and J gave up 10 bases, with 21 bases separating them. Germline CDR1 is SEHNR and CDR2 is FQNEAQ (reference sequence). CDR3 nucleotides: TGTGCCAGCAGCTTAAGGAGGGACACCCACGGATTGGAGCAGTTCTTC. This codes for CASSLRRDTHGLEQFF.

This clonotype was seen many times. V and J are TRBV24-1 and TRBJ2-7; 11 bases align to TRBD1. The CDR3 runs 17 residues. Germline V gene lookup returns CDR1 KGHDR and CDR2 SFDVKD. J gave up 4 bases and V 9 bases, and 16 bases lay outside the gene matches. CDR3 protein: CATRLPIPGQGVYEQYF. CDR3 nucleotide sequence: TGTGCCACCCGCCTCCCTATTCCGGGACAGGGGGTTTACGAGCAGTACTTC.

With respect to this clonotype: Being one base from a much bigger clone, this may be a read error. The chain combines TRBV5-1 with TRBJ2-7; TRBD1 matches 7 bases. Losses at the gene ends were 0 bases for V and 0 bases for J; bases not matched to a gene: 12. CDR1 is SGHRS and CDR2 is YFSETQ in the germline V gene. The length of the CDR3 is 18 residues. The CDR3 sequence: CASSLVLGTDQVSYEQYF. The DNA for the CDR3 is TGCGCCAGCAGCTTGGTACTCGGGACAGACCAAGTCTCCTACGAGCAGTACTTC.

As concerns this clonotype: At one end the junction does not follow the germline gene, possibly because of a read error. The V and J genes are TRBV12-3 or TRBV12-4 and TRBJ2-7; a possible D gene is TRBD1 (6 bases). The CDR3 has 14 residues. CDR3 sequence reads: CASSSLGAFYKQYF. CDR3 DNA: TGTGCCAGCAGTTCTTTGGGGGCGTTCTACAAGCAGTACTTC.

As regards this clonotype: The limits of the CDR3 on the DNA are not certain, so only TCRdb's listed CDR3 is given. The chain couples TRBV4-2 to TRBJ1-4. Germline CDR1 and CDR2: LGHNA and YNFKEQ. The CDR3 comprises 23 residues, both ends counted. CDR3 sequence: CASSPDPESDEQYFGPGGEKLFF.

The chain has TRBV28 and TRBJ2-1; 10 bases fit TRBD1. V was clipped by 6 bases and J by 8 bases; unmatched bases: 13. The CDR3 length is 16 residues. Per the germline V gene, CDR1 is MDHEN and CDR2 is SYDVKM. CDR3 DNA sequence: TGTGCCAGCAGCCGCCTCCGGGACAGGGGTCTAGATGAGCAGTTCTTC. Translating gives CASSRLRDRGLDEQFF.